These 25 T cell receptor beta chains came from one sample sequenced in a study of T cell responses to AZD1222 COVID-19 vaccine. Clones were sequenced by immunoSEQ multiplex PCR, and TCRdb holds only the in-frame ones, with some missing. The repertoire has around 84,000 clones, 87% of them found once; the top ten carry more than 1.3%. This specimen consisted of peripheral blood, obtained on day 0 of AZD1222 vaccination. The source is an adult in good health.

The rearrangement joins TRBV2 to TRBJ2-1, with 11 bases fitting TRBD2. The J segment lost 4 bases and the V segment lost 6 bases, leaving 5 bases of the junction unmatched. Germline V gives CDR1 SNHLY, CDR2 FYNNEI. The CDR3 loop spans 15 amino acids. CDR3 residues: CASSAGTSGYNEQFF. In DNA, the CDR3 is TGTGCCAGCAGCGCGGGGACTAGCGGTTACAATGAGCAGTTCTTC.

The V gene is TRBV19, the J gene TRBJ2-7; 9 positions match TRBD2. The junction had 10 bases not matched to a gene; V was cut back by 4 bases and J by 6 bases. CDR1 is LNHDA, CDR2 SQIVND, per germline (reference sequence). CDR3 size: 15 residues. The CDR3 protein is CASSTDTGTSSEQYF. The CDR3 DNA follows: TGTGCCAGTAGTACAGATACCGGGACTAGCTCCGAGCAGTACTTC.

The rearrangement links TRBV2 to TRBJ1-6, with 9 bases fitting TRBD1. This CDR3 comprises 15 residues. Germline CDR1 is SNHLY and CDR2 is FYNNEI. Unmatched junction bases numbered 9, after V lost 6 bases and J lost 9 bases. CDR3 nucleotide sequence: TGTGCCAGCAGAGCTGGACAGGGGAAGATTTCACCCCTCCACTTT. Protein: CASRAGQGKISPLHF.

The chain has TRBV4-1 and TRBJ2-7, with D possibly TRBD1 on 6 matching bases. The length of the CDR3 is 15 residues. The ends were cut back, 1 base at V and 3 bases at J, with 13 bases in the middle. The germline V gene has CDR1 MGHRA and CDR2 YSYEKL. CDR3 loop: CASSQGDTSGYEQYF. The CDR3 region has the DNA TGCGCCAGCAGCCAAGGGGACACCTCCGGCTACGAGCAGTACTTC.

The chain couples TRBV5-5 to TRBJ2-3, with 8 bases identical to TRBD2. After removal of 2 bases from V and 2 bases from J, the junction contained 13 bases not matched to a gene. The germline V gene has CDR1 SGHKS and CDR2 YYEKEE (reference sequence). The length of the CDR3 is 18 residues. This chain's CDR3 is CASSFLMGLAGTTDTQYF. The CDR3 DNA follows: TGTGCCAGCAGCTTTTTGATGGGATTAGCGGGAACCACAGATACGCAGTATTTT.

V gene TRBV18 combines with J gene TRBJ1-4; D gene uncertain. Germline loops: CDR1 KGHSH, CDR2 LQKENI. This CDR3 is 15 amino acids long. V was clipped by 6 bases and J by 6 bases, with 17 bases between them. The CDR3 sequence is CASSPQGIGDEKLFF. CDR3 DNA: TGTGCCAGCTCCCCTCAAGGGATAGGAGATGAAAAACTGTTTTTT.

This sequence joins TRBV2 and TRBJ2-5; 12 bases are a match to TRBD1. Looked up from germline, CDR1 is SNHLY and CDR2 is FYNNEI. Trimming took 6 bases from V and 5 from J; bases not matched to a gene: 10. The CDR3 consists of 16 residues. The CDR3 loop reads CASSLMGTGGGETQYF. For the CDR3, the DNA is TGTGCCAGCAGCCTCATGGGGACAGGGGGCGGGGAGACCCAGTACTTC.

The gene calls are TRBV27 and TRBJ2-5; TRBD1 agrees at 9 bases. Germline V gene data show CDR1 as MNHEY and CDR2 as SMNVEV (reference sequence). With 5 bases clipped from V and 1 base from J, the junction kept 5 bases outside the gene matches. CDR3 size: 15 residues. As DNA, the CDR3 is TGTGCCAGCAGTAGGGGACAGGGTGGCCAAGAGACCCAGTACTTC. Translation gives CASSRGQGGQETQYF.

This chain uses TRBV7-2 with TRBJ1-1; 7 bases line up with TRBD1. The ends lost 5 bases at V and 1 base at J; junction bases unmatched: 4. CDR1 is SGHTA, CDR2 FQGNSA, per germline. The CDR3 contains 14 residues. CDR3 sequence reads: CASSPGQSNTEAFF. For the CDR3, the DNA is TGTGCCAGCAGCCCGGGACAGTCGAACACTGAAGCTTTCTTT.

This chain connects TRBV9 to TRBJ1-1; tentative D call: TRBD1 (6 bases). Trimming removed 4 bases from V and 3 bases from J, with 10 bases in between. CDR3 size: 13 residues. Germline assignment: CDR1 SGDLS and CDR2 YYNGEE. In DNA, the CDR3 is TGTGCCAGCAGCCAGGGGCCCCACACTGAAGCTTTCTTT. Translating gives CASSQGPHTEAFF.

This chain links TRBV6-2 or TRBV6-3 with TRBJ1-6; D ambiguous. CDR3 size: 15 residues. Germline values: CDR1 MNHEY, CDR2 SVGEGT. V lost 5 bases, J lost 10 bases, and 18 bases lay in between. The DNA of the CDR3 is TGTGCCAGCAGTCTCGCGGACGGTCGAATGTCACCCCTCCACTTT. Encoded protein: CASSLADGRMSPLHF.

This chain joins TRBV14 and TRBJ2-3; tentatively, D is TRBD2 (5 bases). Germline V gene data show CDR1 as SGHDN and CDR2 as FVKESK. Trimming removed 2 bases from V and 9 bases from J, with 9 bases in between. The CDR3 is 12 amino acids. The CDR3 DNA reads TGTGCCAGCAGCCAACCCCCGGGGACGCAGTATTTT. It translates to CASSQPPGTQYF.

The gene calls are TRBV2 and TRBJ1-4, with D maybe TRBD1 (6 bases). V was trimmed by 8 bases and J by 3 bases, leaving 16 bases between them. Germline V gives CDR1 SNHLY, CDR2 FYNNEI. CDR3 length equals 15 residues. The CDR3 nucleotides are TGTGCCAGCCAATTGGGGGGGCGAGCTAATGAAAAACTGTTTTTT. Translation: CASQLGGRANEKLFF.

DNA for the CDR3: TGTGCCAGTAGTATGTCTGGGACTGAAGCTTTCTTT. Its protein product is CASSMSGTEAFF. V usage is TRBV19 and J usage is TRBJ1-1; D gene uncertain. The CDR3 length is 12 residues. Germline V CDR1 and CDR2: LNHDA, SQIVND (reference sequence). Trimming stripped 3 bases from V and 5 bases from J, with 7 bases between.

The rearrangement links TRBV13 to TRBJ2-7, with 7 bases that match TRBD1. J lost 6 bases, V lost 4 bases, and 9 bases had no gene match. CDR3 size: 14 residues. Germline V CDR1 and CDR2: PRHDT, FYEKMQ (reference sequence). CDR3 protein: CASSSTRDSSEQYF. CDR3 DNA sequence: TGTGCCAGCAGCTCTACCCGGGACAGTTCCGAGCAGTACTTC. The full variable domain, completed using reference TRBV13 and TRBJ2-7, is AAGVIQSPRHLIKEKRETATLKCYPIPRHDTVYWYQQGPGQDPQFLISFYEKMQSDKGSIPDRFSAQQFSDYHSELNMSSLELGDSALYFCASSSTRDSSEQYFGPGTRLTVT.

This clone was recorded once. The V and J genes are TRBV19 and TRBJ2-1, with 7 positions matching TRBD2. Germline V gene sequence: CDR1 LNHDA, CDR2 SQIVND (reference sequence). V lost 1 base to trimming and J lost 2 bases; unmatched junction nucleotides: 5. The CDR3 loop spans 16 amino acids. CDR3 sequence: CASSIGVAGTYNEQFF. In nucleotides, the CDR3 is TGTGCCAGTAGTATAGGGGTAGCGGGCACCTACAATGAGCAGTTCTTC.

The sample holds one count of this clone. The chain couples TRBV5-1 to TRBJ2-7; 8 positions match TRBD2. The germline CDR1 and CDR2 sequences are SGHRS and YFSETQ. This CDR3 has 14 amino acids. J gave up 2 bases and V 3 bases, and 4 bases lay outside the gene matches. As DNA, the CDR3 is TGCGCCAGCAGCTCGGGGGGGAGCCCCTACGAGCAGTACTTC. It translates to CASSSGGSPYEQYF.

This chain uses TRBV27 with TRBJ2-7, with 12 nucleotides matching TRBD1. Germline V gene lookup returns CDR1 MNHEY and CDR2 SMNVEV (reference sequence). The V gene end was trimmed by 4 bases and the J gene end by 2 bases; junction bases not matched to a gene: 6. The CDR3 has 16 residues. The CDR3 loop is CASSSPGQGAAYEQYF. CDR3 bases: TGTGCCAGCAGTTCCCCGGGACAGGGGGCGGCCTACGAGCAGTACTTC.

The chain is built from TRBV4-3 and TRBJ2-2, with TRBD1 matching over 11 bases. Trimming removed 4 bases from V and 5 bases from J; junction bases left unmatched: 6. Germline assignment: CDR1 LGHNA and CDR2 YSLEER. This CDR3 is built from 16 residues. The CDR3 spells CASSPGDRGTTGELFF. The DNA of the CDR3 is TGCGCCAGCAGCCCAGGGGACAGGGGGACAACCGGGGAGCTGTTTTTT.

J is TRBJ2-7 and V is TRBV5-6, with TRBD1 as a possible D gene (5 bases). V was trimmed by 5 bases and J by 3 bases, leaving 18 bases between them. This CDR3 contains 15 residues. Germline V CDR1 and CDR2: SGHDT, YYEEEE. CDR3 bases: TGTGCCAGCAGTTATAGGGGTCCCCTTCTCTACGAGCAGTACTTC. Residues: CASSYRGPLLYEQYF.

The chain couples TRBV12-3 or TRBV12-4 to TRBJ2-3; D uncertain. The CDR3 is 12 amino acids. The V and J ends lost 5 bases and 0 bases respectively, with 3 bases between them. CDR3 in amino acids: CASSASTDTQYF. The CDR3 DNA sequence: TGTGCCAGCAGTGCCAGCACAGATACGCAGTATTTT.

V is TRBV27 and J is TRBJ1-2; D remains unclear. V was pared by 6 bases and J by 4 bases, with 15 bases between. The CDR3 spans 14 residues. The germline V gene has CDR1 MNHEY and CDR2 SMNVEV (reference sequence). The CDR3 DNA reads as TGTGCCAGCAGCCCCGTGGCAGTTACCTATGGCTACACCTTC. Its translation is CASSPVAVTYGYTF.

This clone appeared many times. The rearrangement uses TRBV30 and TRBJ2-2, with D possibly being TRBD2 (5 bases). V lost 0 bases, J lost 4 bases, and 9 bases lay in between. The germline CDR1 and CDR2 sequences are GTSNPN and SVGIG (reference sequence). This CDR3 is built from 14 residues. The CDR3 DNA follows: TGTGCCTGGAGTGTCCGGGGAATCACCGGGGAGCTGTTTTTT. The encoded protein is CAWSVRGITGELFF.

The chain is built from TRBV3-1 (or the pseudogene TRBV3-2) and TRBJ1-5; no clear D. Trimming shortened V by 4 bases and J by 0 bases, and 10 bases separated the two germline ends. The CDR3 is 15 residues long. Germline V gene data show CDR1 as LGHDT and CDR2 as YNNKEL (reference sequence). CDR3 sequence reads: CASSRGSVSNQPQHF. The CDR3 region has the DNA TGTGCCAGCAGCCGAGGATCGGTTAGCAATCAGCCCCAGCATTTT.

CDR3 sequence reads: CASGWGGVGSPLHF. The CDR3 DNA reads as TGTGCTAGTGGCTGGGGGGGGGTTGGTTCACCCCTCCACTTT. The rearrangement joins TRBV12-5 to TRBJ1-6, with D tentatively TRBD1 (5 bases). This CDR3 region has 14 residues. V was pared by 6 bases and J by 9 bases, with 15 bases between. The germline CDR1 and CDR2 sequences are LGHNT and FRNRAP.